Given below is one T cell receptor beta chain in context. This sample was included in a study of T cell responses to AZD1222 COVID-19 vaccine. Clones were sequenced by immunoSEQ multiplex PCR, and TCRdb holds only the in-frame ones, with some missing. Of approximately 140,000 clones in the sample, about 90% were seen once. The CDR3 runs to 16 residues. The germline CDR1 and CDR2 sequences are SGHVS and FQNEAQ. V dropped 5 bases and J dropped 10 bases, with 21 bases sitting between them. The sequence derives from an adult in good health. The sequenced sample was peripheral blood, obtained on day 0 of MenACWY control vaccination. The chain is built from TRBV7-8 and TRBJ1-6; TRBD1 is a possible D gene (6 bases). This CDR3 reads CASSLKSGTLNSPLHF. The CDR3 nucleotides read TGTGCCAGCAGCCTCAAATCCGGGACATTGAACTCACCCCTCCACTTT.